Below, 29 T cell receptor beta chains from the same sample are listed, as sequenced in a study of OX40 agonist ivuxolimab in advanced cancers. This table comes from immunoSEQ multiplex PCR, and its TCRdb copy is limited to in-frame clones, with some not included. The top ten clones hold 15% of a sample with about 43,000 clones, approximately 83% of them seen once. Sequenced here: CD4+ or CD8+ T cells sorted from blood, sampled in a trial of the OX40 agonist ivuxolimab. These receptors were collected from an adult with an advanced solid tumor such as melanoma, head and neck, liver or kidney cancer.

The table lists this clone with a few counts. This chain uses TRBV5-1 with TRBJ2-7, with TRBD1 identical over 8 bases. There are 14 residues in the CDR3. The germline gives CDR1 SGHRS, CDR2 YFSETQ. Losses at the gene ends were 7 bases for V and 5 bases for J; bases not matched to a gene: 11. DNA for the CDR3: TGCGCCAGCCGGATACAGGGGGGATCAAACGAGCAGTACTTC. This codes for CASRIQGGSNEQYF.

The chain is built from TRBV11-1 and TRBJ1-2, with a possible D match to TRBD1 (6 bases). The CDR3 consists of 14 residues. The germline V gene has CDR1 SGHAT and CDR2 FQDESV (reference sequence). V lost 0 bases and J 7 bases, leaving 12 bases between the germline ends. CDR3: CASSLAMGGPGYTF. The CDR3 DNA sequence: TGTGCCAGCAGCTTAGCGATGGGGGGGCCTGGCTACACCTTC. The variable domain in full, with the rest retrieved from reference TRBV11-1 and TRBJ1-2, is EAEVAQSPRYKITEKSQAVAFWCDPISGHATLYWYRQILGQGPELLVQFQDESVVDDSQLPKDRFSAERLKGVDSTLKIQPAELGDSAMYLCASSLAMGGPGYTFGSGTRLTVV.

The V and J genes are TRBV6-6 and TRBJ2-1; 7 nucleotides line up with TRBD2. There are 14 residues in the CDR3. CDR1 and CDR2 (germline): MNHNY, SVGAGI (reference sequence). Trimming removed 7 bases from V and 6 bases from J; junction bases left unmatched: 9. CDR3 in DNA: TGTGCCAGCACGGGGAGGGAGGGCCGCAATGAGCAGTTCTTC. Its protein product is CASTGREGRNEQFF.

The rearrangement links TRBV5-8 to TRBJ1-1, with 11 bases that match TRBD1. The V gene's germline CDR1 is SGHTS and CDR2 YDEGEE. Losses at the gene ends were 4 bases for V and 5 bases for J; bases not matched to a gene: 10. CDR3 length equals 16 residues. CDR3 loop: CASSGSGTGGWTEAFF. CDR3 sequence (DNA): TGTGCCAGCAGCGGATCCGGGACAGGGGGTTGGACTGAAGCTTTCTTT.

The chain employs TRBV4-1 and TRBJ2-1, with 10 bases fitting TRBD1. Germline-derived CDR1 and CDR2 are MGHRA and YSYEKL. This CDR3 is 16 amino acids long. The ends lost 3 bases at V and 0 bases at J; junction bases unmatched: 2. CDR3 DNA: TGCGCCAGCAGCCAGGACAGGGGGACCTCCTACAATGAGCAGTTCTTC. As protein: CASSQDRGTSYNEQFF.

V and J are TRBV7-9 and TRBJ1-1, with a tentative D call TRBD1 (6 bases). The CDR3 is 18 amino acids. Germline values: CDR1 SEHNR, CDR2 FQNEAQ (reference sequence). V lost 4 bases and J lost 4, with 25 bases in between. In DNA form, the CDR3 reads TGTGCCAGCAGCTCCCCCCTAGGACAGACCTCCCAAAGCACTGAAGCTTTCTTT. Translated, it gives CASSSPLGQTSQSTEAFF.

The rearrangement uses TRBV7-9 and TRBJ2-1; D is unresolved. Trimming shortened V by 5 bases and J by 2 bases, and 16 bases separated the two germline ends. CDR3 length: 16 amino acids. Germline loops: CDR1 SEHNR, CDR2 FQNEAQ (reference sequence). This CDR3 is CASSLIGILAYNEQFF. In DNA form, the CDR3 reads TGTGCCAGCAGCCTAATCGGAATCCTGGCCTACAATGAGCAGTTCTTC.

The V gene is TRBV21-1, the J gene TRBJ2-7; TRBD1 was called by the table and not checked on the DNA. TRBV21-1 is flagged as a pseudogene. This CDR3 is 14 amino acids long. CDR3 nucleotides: TGTGCCAGCATCTTCCGGGACAGATCCTACGAGCAGTACGTC. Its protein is CASIFRDRSYEQYV.

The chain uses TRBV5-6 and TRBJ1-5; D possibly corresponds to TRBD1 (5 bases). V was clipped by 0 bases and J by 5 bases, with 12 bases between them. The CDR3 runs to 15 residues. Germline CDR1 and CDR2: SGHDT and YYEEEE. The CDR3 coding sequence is TGTGCCAGCAGCTTGGAACAGGAACGGGATCAGCCCCAGCATTTT. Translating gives CASSLEQERDQPQHF.

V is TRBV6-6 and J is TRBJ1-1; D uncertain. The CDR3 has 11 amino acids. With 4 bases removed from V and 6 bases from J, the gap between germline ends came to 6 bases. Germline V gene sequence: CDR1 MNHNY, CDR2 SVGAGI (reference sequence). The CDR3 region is CASSSVAEAFF. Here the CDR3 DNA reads TGTGCCAGCAGTTCCGTGGCTGAAGCTTTCTTT.

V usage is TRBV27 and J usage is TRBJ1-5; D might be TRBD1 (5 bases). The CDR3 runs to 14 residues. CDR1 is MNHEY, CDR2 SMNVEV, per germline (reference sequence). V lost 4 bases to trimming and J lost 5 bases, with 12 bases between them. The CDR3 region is CASSSLGDDQPQHF. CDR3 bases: TGTGCCAGCAGTTCCCTGGGGGACGATCAGCCCCAGCATTTT.

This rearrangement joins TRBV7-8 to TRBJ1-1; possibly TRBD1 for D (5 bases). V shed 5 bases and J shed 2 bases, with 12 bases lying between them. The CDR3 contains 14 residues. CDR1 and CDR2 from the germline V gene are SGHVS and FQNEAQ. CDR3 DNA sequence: TGTGCCAGCAGCCTCGGGGCCATAAACACTGAAGCTTTCTTT. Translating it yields CASSLGAINTEAFF.

DNA of the CDR3: TGTGCCAGCAGTTCTTGGGCAGGGCACAATTCACCCCTCCACTTT. Translating it yields CASSSWAGHNSPLHF. This chain uses TRBV6-6 with TRBJ1-6; possibly TRBD1 for D (5 bases). From germline, CDR1 is MNHNY and CDR2 SVGAGI (reference sequence). V gave up 4 bases and J gave up 7 bases, with 14 bases separating them. The CDR3 runs 15 residues.

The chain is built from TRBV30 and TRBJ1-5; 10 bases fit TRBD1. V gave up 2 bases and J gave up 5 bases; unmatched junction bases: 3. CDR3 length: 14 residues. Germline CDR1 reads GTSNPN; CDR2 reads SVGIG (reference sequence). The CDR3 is CAWSLGQGDQPQHF. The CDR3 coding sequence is TGTGCCTGGAGTCTCGGACAGGGGGATCAGCCCCAGCATTTT. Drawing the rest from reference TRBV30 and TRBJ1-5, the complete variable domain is SQTIHQWPATLVQPVGSPLSLECTVEGTSNPNLYWYRQAAGRGLQLLFYSVGIGQISSEVPQNLSASRPQDRQFILSSKKLLLSDSGFYLCAWSLGQGDQPQHFGDGTRLSIL.

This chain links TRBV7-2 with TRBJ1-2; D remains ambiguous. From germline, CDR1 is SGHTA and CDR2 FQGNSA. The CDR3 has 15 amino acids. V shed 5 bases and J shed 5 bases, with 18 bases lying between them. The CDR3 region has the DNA TGTGCCAGCAGCCCTACCCCGGGAGGCTCGTATGGCTACACCTTC. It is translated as CASSPTPGGSYGYTF.

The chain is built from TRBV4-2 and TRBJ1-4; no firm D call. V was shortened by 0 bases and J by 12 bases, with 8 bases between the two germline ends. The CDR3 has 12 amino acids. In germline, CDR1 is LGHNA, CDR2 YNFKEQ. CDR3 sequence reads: CASSQDSTELFF. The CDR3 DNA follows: TGTGCCAGCAGCCAAGATAGTACTGAACTGTTTTTT.

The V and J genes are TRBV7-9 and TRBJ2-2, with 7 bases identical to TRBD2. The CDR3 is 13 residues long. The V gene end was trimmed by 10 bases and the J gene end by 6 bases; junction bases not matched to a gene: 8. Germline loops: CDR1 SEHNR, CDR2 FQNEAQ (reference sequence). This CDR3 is CAIDGGFPGELFF. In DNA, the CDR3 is TGTGCCATAGACGGGGGGTTCCCCGGGGAGCTGTTTTTT.

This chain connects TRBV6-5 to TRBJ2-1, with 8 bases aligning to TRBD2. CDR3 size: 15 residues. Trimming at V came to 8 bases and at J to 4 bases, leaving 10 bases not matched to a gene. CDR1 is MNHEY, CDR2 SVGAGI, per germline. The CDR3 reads CASGRLASKYNEQFF. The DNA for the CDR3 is TGTGCCAGCGGTAGACTAGCGAGTAAATACAATGAGCAGTTCTTC.

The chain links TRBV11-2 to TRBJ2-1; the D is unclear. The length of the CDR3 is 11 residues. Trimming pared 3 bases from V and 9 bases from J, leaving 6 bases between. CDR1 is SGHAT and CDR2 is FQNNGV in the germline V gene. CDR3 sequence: CASSFSTEQFF. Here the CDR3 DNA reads TGTGCCAGCAGCTTTTCAACTGAGCAGTTCTTC.

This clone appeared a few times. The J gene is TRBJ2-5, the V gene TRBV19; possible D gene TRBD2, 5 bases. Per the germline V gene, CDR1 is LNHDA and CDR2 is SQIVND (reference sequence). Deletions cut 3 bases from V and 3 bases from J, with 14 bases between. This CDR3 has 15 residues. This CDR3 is CASSMGGAREETQYF. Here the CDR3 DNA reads TGTGCCAGTAGTATGGGCGGTGCGAGGGAAGAGACCCAGTACTTC.

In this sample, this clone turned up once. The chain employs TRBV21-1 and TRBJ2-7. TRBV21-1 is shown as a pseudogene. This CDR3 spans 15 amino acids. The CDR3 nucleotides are TGTGCCAGCAGCGCATCCGTTTTAAGCTCCTACGAGCAGTACTTC. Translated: CASSASVLSSYEQYF.

The CDR3 DNA reads TGCGCCAGCAACGTCGGCGGGAACACTGAAGCTTTCTTT. Residues: CASNVGGNTEAFF. This chain connects TRBV4-1 to TRBJ1-1; unclear D gene. Germline V gene data show CDR1 as MGHRA and CDR2 as YSYEKL. The CDR3 covers 13 residues. Deletions cut 7 bases from V and 1 base from J, with 10 bases between.

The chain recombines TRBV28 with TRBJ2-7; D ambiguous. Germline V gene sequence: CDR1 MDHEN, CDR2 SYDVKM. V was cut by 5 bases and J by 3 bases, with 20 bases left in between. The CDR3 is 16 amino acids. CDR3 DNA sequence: TGTGCCAGCAGTCCCCCGGGTAGGCCGCAGTACTACGAGCAGTACGTC. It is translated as CASSPPGRPQYYEQYV.

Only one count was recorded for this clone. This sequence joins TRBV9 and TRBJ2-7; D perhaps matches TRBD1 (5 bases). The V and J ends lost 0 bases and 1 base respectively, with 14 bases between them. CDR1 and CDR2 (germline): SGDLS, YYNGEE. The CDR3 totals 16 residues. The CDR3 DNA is TGTGCCAGCAGCGTAGTTGACAGACCTAGTTCCTACGAGCAGTACTTC. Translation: CASSVVDRPSSYEQYF.

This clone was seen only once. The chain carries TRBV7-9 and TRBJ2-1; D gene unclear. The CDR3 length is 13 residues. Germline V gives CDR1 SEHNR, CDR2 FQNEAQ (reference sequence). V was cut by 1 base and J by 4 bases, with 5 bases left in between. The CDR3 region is CASSLVGYNEQFF. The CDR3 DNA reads TGTGCCAGCAGCTTAGTAGGGTACAATGAGCAGTTCTTC. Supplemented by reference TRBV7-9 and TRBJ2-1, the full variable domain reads DTGVSQNPRHKITKRGQNVTFRCDPISEHNRLYWYRQTLGQGPEFLTYFQNEAQLEKSRLLSDRFSAERPKGSFSTLEIQRTEQGDSAMYLCASSLVGYNEQFFGPGTRLTVL.

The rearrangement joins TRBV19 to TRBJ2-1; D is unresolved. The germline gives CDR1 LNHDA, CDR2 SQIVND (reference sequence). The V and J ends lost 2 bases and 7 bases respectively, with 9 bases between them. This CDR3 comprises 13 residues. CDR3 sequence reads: CASSISARNEQFF. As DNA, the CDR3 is TGTGCCAGTAGTATAAGTGCTAGGAATGAGCAGTTCTTC.

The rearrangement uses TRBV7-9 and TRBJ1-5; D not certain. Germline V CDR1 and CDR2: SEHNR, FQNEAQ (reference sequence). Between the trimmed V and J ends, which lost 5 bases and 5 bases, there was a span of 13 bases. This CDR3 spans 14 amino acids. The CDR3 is CASSGGGVYQPQHF. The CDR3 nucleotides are TGTGCCAGCAGCGGCGGAGGAGTATATCAGCCCCAGCATTTT.

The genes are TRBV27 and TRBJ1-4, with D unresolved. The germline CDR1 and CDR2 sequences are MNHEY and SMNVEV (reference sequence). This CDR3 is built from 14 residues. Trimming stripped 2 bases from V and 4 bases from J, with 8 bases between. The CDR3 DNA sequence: TGTGCCAGCAGTTTAGGACCTAGTAATGAAAAACTGTTTTTT. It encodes CASSLGPSNEKLFF.

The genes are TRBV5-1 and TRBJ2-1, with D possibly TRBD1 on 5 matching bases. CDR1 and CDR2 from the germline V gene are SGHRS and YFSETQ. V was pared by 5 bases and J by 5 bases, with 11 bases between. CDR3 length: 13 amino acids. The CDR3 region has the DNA TGCGCCAGCAGAAACAGGTCGAACAATGAGCAGTTCTTC. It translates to CASRNRSNNEQFF.